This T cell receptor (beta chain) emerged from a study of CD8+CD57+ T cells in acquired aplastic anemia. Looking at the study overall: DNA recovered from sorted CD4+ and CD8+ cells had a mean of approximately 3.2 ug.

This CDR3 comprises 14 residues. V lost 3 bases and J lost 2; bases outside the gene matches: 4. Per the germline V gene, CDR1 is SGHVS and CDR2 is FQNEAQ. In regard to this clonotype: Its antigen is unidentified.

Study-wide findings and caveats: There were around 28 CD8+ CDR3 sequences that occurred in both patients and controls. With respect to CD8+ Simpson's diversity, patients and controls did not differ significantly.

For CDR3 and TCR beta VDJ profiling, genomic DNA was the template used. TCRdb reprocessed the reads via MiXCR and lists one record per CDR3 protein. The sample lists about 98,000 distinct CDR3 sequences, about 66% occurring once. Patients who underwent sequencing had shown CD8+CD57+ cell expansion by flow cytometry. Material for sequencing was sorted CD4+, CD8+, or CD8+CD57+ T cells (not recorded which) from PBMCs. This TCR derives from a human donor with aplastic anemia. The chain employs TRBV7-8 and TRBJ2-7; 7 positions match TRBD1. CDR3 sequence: CASSFKTGPYEQYF. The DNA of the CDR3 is TGTGCCAGCAGCTTTAAGACAGGGCCCTACGAGCAGTACTTC.